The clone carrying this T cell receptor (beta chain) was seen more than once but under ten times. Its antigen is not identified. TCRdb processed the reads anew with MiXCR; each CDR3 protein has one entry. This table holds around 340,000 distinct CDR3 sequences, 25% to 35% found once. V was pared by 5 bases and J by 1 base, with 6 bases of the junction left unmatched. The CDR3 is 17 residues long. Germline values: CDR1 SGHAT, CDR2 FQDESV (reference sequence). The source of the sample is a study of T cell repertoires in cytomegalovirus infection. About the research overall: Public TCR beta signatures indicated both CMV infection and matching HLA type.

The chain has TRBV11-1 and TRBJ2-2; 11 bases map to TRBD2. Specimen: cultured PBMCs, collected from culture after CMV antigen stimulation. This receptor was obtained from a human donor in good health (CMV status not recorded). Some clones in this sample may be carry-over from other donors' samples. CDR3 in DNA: TGTGCCAGCAGCATACTAGCGGGGGCCATGAACACCGGGGAGCTGTTTTTT. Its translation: CASSILAGAMNTGELFF.